The next 24 T cell receptor beta chains were all read from a single sample in a study of cytomegalovirus exposure and HLA in healthy donors. This PCR relied on a set of 60 Vbeta primers and 13 Jbeta primers. Profiled with immunoSEQ multiplex PCR; TCRdb holds only in-frame clones, not every one. In the table there are under 250,000 clones, roughly 85% of which are singletons. Material: PBMCs. Receptor source: a male donor in good health and CMV-seronegative.

This clone came up a few times. V gene TRBV15 combines with J gene TRBJ1-6; no clear D gene. Germline V gene sequence: CDR1 LNHNV, CDR2 YYDKDF (reference sequence). This CDR3 spans 17 amino acids. V lost 0 bases to trimming and J lost 7 bases, with 16 bases between them. CDR3 in amino acids: CATSRDEAIPTNSPLHF. As DNA, the CDR3 is TGTGCCACCAGCAGAGATGAGGCCATACCCACGAATTCACCCCTCCACTTT.

CDR3 sequence (DNA): TGTGCCAGCAGCTTAAACCCTACTTATAACTATGGCTACACCTTC. It codes for CASSLNPTYNYGYTF. The chain has TRBV7-8 and TRBJ1-2, with no clear D. Germline CDR1 and CDR2: SGHVS and FQNEAQ. The CDR3 contains 15 residues. V was shortened by 2 bases and J by 1 base, with 11 bases between the two germline ends.

The chain carries TRBV28 and TRBJ2-7; D is ambiguous. CDR3 length: 12 residues. V was shortened by 6 bases and J by 0 bases, with 6 bases between the two germline ends. Germline V gives CDR1 MDHEN, CDR2 SYDVKM. The CDR3 sequence: CASSTSSYEQYF. The CDR3 coding sequence is TGTGCCAGCAGCACAAGCTCCTACGAGCAGTACTTC.

The rearrangement uses TRBV11-2 and TRBJ1-2, with a weak D call TRBD1 (5 bases). Trimming stripped 3 bases from V and 6 bases from J, with 11 bases between. The germline gives CDR1 SGHAT, CDR2 FQNNGV. There are 13 residues in the CDR3. DNA of the CDR3: TGTGCCAGCAGCTTCAACCAGGGTAATGGCTACACCTTC. This codes for CASSFNQGNGYTF.

This clone came up once. CDR3 coding DNA: TGTGCCTGGAACGCGGGGGGCCTATCCTCCTACGAGCAGTACTTC. Amino acid sequence: CAWNAGGLSSYEQYF. The chain has TRBV30 and TRBJ2-5; the match to TRBD2 covers 8 bases. The J call may not be correct, given that the DNA end is closer to TRBJ2-7. The CDR3 runs 15 residues. Germline lookup yields CDR1 GTSNPN and CDR2 SVGIG (reference sequence).

The rearrangement uses TRBV30 and TRBJ2-5, with a weak D call TRBD1 (6 bases). Germline V gene sequence: CDR1 GTSNPN, CDR2 SVGIG (reference sequence). This CDR3 comprises 15 residues. Trimming removed 2 bases from V and 3 bases from J, with 16 bases in between. CDR3 loop: CAWSTNRQAEETQYF. The DNA for the CDR3 is TGTGCCTGGAGTACAAACCGACAGGCGGAAGAGACCCAGTACTTC. Full variable domain (missing parts from reference TRBV30 and TRBJ2-5): SQTIHQWPATLVQPVGSPLSLECTVEGTSNPNLYWYRQAAGRGLQLLFYSVGIGQISSEVPQNLSASRPQDRQFILSSKKLLLSDSGFYLCAWSTNRQAEETQYFGPGTRLLVL.

The chain joins TRBV6-6 to TRBJ2-5; 8 bases align to TRBD1. The V gene's germline CDR1 is MNHNY and CDR2 SVGAGI (reference sequence). The V gene end was trimmed by 8 bases and the J gene end by 4 bases; junction bases not matched to a gene: 9. The CDR3 totals 14 residues. CDR3: CASAGGTGGETQYF. CDR3 bases: TGTGCCAGCGCAGGAGGTACAGGGGGAGAGACCCAGTACTTC.

V is TRBV9 and J is TRBJ2-1; D is possibly TRBD1 (6 bases). The CDR3 is 14 residues long. Germline V gives CDR1 SGDLS, CDR2 YYNGEE. The V and J ends lost 3 bases and 8 bases respectively, with 15 bases between them. DNA of the CDR3: TGTGCCAGCAGCGCGAGACAGGTCCGCGATGAGCAGTTCTTC. Translation: CASSARQVRDEQFF.

The chain links TRBV7-2 to TRBJ1-2; the match to TRBD1 covers 7 bases. In germline, CDR1 is SGHTA, CDR2 FQGNSA. Trimming took 4 bases from V and 4 from J; bases not matched to a gene: 6. CDR3 length: 14 amino acids. CDR3 bases: TGTGCCAGCAGCTCCCGGGACAGTCGCTATGGCTACACCTTC. Residues: CASSSRDSRYGYTF.

The gene calls are TRBV5-6 and TRBJ1-2; D is perhaps TRBD1 (5 bases). The CDR3 consists of 15 residues. V lost 6 bases and J lost 4, with 19 bases in between. Germline loops: CDR1 SGHDT, CDR2 YYEEEE. CDR3 in DNA: TGTGCCAGCACAACGTCCCAGGGCTGGGGCTATGGCTACACCTTC. It is translated as CASTTSQGWGYGYTF.

The chain carries TRBV28 and TRBJ2-2; 8 bases fit TRBD2. Germline values: CDR1 MDHEN, CDR2 SYDVKM. The CDR3 has 17 residues. After removal of 6 bases from V and 5 bases from J, the junction contained 14 bases not matched to a gene. The CDR3 is CASSPGLGIGRTGELFF. The CDR3 DNA is TGTGCCAGCAGCCCGGGACTAGGGATAGGCAGAACCGGGGAGCTGTTTTTT.

The V call is TRBV6-5, the J call TRBJ1-2; D is undetermined. This CDR3 is built from 13 residues. Germline-derived CDR1 and CDR2 are MNHEY and SVGAGI. V lost 0 bases, J lost 2 bases, and 4 bases lay in between. The CDR3 protein is CASSYSTNYGYTF. The CDR3 nucleotides are TGTGCCAGCAGTTACTCGACAAACTATGGCTACACCTTC.

The rearrangement uses TRBV5-6 and TRBJ2-5, with TRBD2 as a possible D gene (5 bases). The CDR3 loop spans 14 amino acids. Germline loops: CDR1 SGHDT, CDR2 YYEEEE. V shed 6 bases and J shed 2 bases, with 14 bases lying between them. The CDR3 coding sequence is TGTGCCAGCACCTTTGCTGGGGAGCAAGAGACCCAGTACTTC. This gives the protein CASTFAGEQETQYF.

CDR3 bases: TGTGCCAGCAGTTGGGCGGGGCCGAACACTGAAGCTTTCTTT. As protein: CASSWAGPNTEAFF. The gene calls are TRBV6-5 and TRBJ1-1; possibly TRBD1 for D (5 bases). The V and J ends lost 4 bases and 1 base respectively, with 10 bases between them. The CDR3 runs to 14 residues. Germline loops: CDR1 MNHEY, CDR2 SVGAGI.

The chain joins TRBV6-5 to TRBJ1-1; 7 nucleotides align to TRBD1. The CDR3 has 16 amino acids. V shed 4 bases, J shed 0 bases, and the junction held 8 bases outside the gene matches. CDR1 is MNHEY, CDR2 SVGAGI, per germline. CDR3 region: CASSSPGQTLNTEAFF. CDR3 nucleotide sequence: TGTGCCAGCAGTTCCCCGGGACAGACCTTGAACACTGAAGCTTTCTTT.

This chain uses TRBV30 with TRBJ1-1, with a tentative D call TRBD1 (6 bases). The V end lost 7 bases, the J end lost 0 bases, and 15 bases lay between the germline ends. Germline assignment: CDR1 GTSNPN and CDR2 SVGIG (reference sequence). This CDR3 is built from 14 residues. CDR3 bases: TGTGCCTCAGGGGCAGGGCTCATGAACACTGAAGCTTTCTTT. Its protein product is CASGAGLMNTEAFF.

This clone was seen a single time. The genes are TRBV19 and TRBJ1-2; perhaps TRBD1 as D (6 bases). Germline CDR1 is LNHDA and CDR2 is SQIVND (reference sequence). V was cut by 4 bases and J by 7 bases, with 10 bases left in between. The CDR3 is made up of 12 amino acids. CDR3: CASSKGGPGYTF. CDR3 DNA: TGTGCCAGTAGTAAGGGGGGGCCTGGCTACACCTTC.

V gene TRBV5-4 combines with J gene TRBJ1-2, with D possibly matching TRBD1 (5 bases). There are 14 residues in the CDR3. Germline CDR1 and CDR2: SGHNT and YYREEE (reference sequence). Between the trimmed V and J ends, which lost 1 base and 5 bases, there was a span of 12 bases. The CDR3 coding sequence is TGTGCCAGCAGCTTGAGGGACTACGGGTATGGCTACACCTTC. It specifies CASSLRDYGYGYTF. Using reference TRBV5-4 and TRBJ1-2 for the parts outside the CDR3, the full variable domain is ETGVTQSPTHLIKTRGQQVTLRCSSQSGHNTVSWYQQALGQGPQFIFQYYREEENGRGNFPPRFSGLQFPNYSSELNVNALELDDSALYLCASSLRDYGYGYTFGSGTRLTVV.

The DNA of the CDR3 is TGTGCCAGCAGTCCCTCCACAGGGGCGGGAAACACCATATATTTT. Translated, it gives CASSPSTGAGNTIYF. The chain has TRBV25-1 and TRBJ1-3, with 7 bases fitting TRBD1. After removal of 5 bases from V and 4 bases from J, the junction contained 8 bases not matched to a gene. The germline gives CDR1 MGHDK, CDR2 SYGVNS. This CDR3 spans 15 amino acids.

The CDR3 here is CAWSVFDQGEHF. For the CDR3, the DNA is TGTGCCTGGAGTGTATTTGACCAGGGTGAGCATTTT. This chain connects TRBV30 to TRBJ1-5; possible D gene TRBD1, 5 bases. Trimming stripped 0 bases from V and 14 bases from J, with 14 bases between. CDR1 is GTSNPN, CDR2 SVGIG, per germline (reference sequence). The CDR3 consists of 12 residues.

The V call is TRBV21-1, the J call TRBJ1-5; TRBD1, the table's D call, lacks a check against the DNA. TRBV21-1 is a documented pseudogene. This CDR3 contains 16 residues. CDR3 sequence reads: CASSKERTPSNQPQHF. The CDR3 nucleotides are TGTGCCAGCAGCAAAGAAAGGACACCAAGCAATCAGCCCCAGCATTTT.

The rearrangement uses TRBV2 and TRBJ2-1, with 9 bases identical to TRBD1. V was clipped by 6 bases and J by 12 bases; unmatched bases: 12. This CDR3 has 14 amino acids. CDR1 is SNHLY, CDR2 FYNNEI, per germline. This CDR3 reads CASREGTGSLLQFF. The CDR3 coding sequence is TGTGCCAGCAGAGAGGGGACAGGGTCTTTATTGCAGTTCTTC.

This chain joins TRBV4-1 and TRBJ2-1; TRBD2 aligns across 11 bases. Germline-derived CDR1 and CDR2 are MGHRA and YSYEKL. The CDR3 consists of 18 residues. With V trimmed by 0 bases and J by 0 bases, 4 bases remained unmatched. The CDR3 reads CASSQDASGGFSYNEQFF. CDR3 sequence (DNA): TGCGCCAGCAGCCAAGACGCTAGCGGGGGGTTCTCCTACAATGAGCAGTTCTTC.

The chain recombines TRBV28 with TRBJ2-5, with D possibly TRBD2 on 6 matching bases. The assigned J gene may be wrong: the sequence end matches TRBJ2-7 better. The CDR3 length is 14 residues. Germline V gene data show CDR1 as MDHEN and CDR2 as SYDVKM. The CDR3 DNA reads as TGTGCCAGCAGTTTGGGACTTTATTCCTACGAGCAGTACTTC. Protein: CASSLGLYSYEQYF.